This paragraph covers one T cell receptor beta chain sequence. What this receptor recognizes is not known. Base quality data are lacking; no much larger clone is found one base away. Each collaborating institution followed its own protocols to collect whole blood in K2EDTA tubes. Collaborator samples were shipped for TCRbeta analysis as frozen whole blood, isolated PBMCs, or DNA extracted from either sample type. TCRbeta CDR3 regions were amplified from genomic DNA by means of the immunoSEQ Assay, a bias-controlled multiplex PCR. Turning to the authors' computational methods: The number of nucleated cells in each sample was estimated by amplification of reference gene primers within the assay. Sequence reads were collapsed and filtered to measure the absolute abundance of every unique TCRbeta CDR3 rearrangement. For each sample, productive Simpson clonality was calculated as the square root of Simpson's diversity index over productive rearrangements. TCRdb took over this immuneACCESS table, retaining in-frame rearrangements with V and J assigned. Such tables are incomplete; in checked studies, under half of the missing clones stem from an unresolved V gene, and the remainder is unexplained. The V and J calls and clone size are taken from that table; D and trimming were inferred from the DNA. The sample table contains about 87,000 clones; only one count was recorded for around 83% of them. Together, the top ten hold 15% to 20% of the sample.

The record originates from a study of blood T cell repertoires in COVID-19 (dated by TCRdb to about 2020). With respect to the entire study: Collaborator samples came from the United States, Italy and Spain and covered acute and convalescent phases of COVID-19. The prospective study material was composed of cDNA or gDNA derived from T cells, B-cell-depleted T cells, or PBMCs. Deeply sampled blood TCRbeta repertoires from subjects exposed to, actively infected with, or recovered from COVID-19 were included in the dataset. The repertoires were released in a freely available public database meant as a resource for research on the immune response to SARS-CoV-2. The samples were drawn from two sources: the first 160 participants of the ongoing ImmuneRACE study, and 1,200 or so subjects contributed by 6 global collaborators. Sample metadata almost always included a de-identified subject ID, COVID-19 status, age in years and sex. HLA class I and class II types, where available, came from metadata supplied by the sample provider rather than from assay-based typing.

V loses 5 bases at its end and J loses 3 bases; junction bases beyond the gene matches: 7. The CDR3, from cysteine to phenylalanine, totals 16 residues. Here the CDR3 DNA is all that survives: 48 bases in frame from base 1. The CDR1 and CDR2 encoded by the germline V gene are SGHTA and FQGNSA. The paper's findings and limits, for the study overall: The amount of clinical and demographic metadata varied by source and participant and was provided uncurated.

The chain links TRBV7-2 with TRBJ2-3, with 11 bases matching TRBD2. The sequence was obtained from an older woman with acute or convalescent COVID-19. The sample was peripheral blood. The CDR3 protein sequence reads: CASSPSGGRWTDTQYF. The DNA sequence is given as TGTGCCAGCAGCCCTAGCGGGGGGCGCTGGACAGATACGCAGTATTTT.